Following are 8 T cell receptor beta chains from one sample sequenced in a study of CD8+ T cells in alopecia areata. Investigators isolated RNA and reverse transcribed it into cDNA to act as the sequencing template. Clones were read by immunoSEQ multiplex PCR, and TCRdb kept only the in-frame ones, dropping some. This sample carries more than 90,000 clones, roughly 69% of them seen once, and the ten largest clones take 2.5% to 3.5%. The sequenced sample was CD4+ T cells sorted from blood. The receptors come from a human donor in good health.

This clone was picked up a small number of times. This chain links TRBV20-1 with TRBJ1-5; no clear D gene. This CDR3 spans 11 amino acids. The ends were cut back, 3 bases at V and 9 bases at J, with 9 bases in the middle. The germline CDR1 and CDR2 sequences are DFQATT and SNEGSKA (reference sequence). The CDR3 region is CSARDGGPQHF. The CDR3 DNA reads TGCAGTGCTAGGGACGGCGGGCCCCAGCATTTT.

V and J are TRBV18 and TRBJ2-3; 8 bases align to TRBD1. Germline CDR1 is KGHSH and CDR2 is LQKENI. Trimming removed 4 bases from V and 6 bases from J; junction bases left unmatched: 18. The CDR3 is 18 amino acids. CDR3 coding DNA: TGTGCCAGCTCACTCCGAAGTCCACAGGGGGGAAGATGGGATACGCAGTATTTT. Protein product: CASSLRSPQGGRWDTQYF. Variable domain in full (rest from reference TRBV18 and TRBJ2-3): NAGVMQNPRHLVRRRGQEARLRCSPMKGHSHVYWYRQLPEEGLKFMVYLQKENIIDESGMPKERFSAEFPKEGPSILRIQQVVRGDSAAYFCASSLRSPQGGRWDTQYFGPGTRLTVL.

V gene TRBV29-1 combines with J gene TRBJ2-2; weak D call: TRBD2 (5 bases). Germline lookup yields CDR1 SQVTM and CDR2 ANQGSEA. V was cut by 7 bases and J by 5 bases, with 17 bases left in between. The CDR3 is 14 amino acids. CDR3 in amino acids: CSGSDTPGTGELFF. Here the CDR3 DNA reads TGCAGCGGCAGTGACACCCCGGGGACCGGGGAGCTGTTTTTT.

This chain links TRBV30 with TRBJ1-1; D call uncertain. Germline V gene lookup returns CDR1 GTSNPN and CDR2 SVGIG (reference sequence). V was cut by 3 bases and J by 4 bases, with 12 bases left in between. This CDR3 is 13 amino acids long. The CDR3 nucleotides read TGTGCCTGGAGACAAGCGTGGGGCACTGAAGCTTTCTTT. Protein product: CAWRQAWGTEAFF.

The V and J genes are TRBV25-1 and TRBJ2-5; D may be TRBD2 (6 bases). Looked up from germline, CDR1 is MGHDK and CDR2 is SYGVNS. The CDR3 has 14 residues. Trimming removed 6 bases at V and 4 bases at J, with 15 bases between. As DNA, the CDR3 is TGTGCCAGCAGGGAGACTAGAGGAAGAGAGACCCAGTACTTC. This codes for CASRETRGRETQYF.

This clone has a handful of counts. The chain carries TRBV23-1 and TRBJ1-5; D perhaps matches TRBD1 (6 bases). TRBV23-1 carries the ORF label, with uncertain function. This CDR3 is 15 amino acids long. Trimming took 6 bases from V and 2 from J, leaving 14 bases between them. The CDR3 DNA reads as TGCGCCAGCAGCCCAAGGGGGACGGGCAATCAGCCCCAGCATTTT. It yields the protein CASSPRGTGNQPQHF.

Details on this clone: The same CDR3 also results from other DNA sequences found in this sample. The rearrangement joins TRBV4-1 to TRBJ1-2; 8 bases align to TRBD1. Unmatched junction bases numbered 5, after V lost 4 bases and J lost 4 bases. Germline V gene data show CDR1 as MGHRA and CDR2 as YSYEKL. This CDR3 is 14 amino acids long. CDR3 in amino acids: CASSPGQGGYGYTF. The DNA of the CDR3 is TGCGCCAGCAGCCCAGGACAGGGAGGCTATGGCTACACCTTC.

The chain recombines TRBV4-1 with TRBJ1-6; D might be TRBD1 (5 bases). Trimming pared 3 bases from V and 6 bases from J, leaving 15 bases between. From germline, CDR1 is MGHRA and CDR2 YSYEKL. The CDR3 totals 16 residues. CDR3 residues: CASSQTGGRANSPLHF. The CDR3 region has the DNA TGCGCCAGCAGCCAGACGGGGGGGAGAGCTAATTCACCCCTCCACTTT.